These T cell receptor beta chains were read from a single sample in a study of high-grade serous ovarian cancer treatment subgroups. The repertoire was sequenced with immunoSEQ multiplex PCR; TCRdb's copy has only in-frame clones and lacks some. Among more than 15,000 clones listed, 73% were seen once. Material for sequencing was tumor tissue. These receptors originate from a human donor with high-grade serous ovarian cancer. Each CDR3 is given with its conserved first and last residue. Fields, in order: clone size, J gene, D gene, V gene, CDR3 protein, CDR3 DNA. A D gene is named only where the DNA matches it firmly. Clone size is given for some rows only: seen once, a few or many times, or a class if the clone is expanded.

NA,TRBJ2-7,NA,TRBV5-1,CASSLAYGSYEQYF,TGCGCCAGCAGCTTGGCGTATGGTTCCTACGAGCAGTACTTC
NA,TRBJ2-1,NA,TRBV5-8,CASSLDGSVYNEQFF,TGTGCCAGCAGCCTCGATGGCTCCGTCTACAATGAGCAGTTCTTC
few,TRBJ2-1,NA,TRBV7-7,CASSLARGGQGEQFF,TGTGCCAGCAGCTTAGCCCGAGGGGGGCAAGGTGAGCAGTTCTTC
NA,TRBJ1-1,NA,TRBV18,CAGSPRSDRNTEAFF,TGTGCCGGCTCACCACGGTCGGACAGAAACACTGAAGCTTTCTTT
NA,TRBJ2-7,NA,TRBV5-5,CASSRQSEQYF,TGTGCCAGCAGCAGACAGAGCGAGCAGTACTTC
NA,TRBJ1-5,NA,TRBV5-8,CASSLGRGKQPQHF,TGTGCCAGCAGCTTGGGACGGGGTAAGCAGCCCCAGCATTTT
NA,TRBJ1-2,NA,TRBV29-1,CSVGSGATYGYTF,TGCAGCGTTGGTTCGGGGGCTACCTATGGCTACACCTTC
NA,TRBJ2-1,TRBD2,TRBV19,CASSIGGGVNNEQFF,TGTGCCAGTAGTATAGGCGGGGGGGTAAACAATGAGCAGTTCTTC
NA,TRBJ1-5,NA,TRBV4-3,CASSHPLGGSNQPQHF,TGCGCCAGCAGCCACCCTTTGGGGGGCAGCAATCAGCCCCAGCATTTT
NA,TRBJ2-3,NA,TRBV2,CASSASQGTDTQYF,TGTGCCAGCAGCGCCTCACAGGGCACAGATACGCAGTATTTT
NA,TRBJ1-2,NA,TRBV7-6,CASSLERGGSYYGYTF,TGTGCCAGCAGCTTAGAAAGGGGGGGGAGCTACTATGGCTACACCTTC
NA,TRBJ2-1,TRBD2,TRBV7-2,CARGGTSGNEQFF,TGTGCCAGGGGCGGGACTAGTGGCAATGAGCAGTTCTTC
few,TRBJ2-3,NA,TRBV9,CASGGRRTDTQYF,TGTGCCAGCGGGGGTAGGCGGACAGATACGCAGTATTTT
few,TRBJ1-3,NA,TRBV6-6,CASSRIDPSTGNTIYF,TGTGCCAGCAGTCGAATCGACCCCTCAACTGGAAACACCATATATTTT
NA,TRBJ2-5,TRBD2,TRBV19,CASSLTSALQETQYF,TGTGCCAGTAGCTTAACTAGCGCCCTCCAAGAGACCCAGTACTTC